This T cell receptor (beta chain) stems from a study of OX40 agonist ivuxolimab in advanced cancers. About the study as a whole: Ivuxolimab was an agonistic, fully human IgG2 monoclonal antibody directed against OX40 (CD134), a costimulatory receptor. Among the approximately 54 dose-escalation patients, around 20 had hepatocellular carcinoma, around 15 melanoma, 9 renal cell carcinoma and 9 head and neck cancer. Three dose-escalation patients achieved partial responses, one with hepatocellular carcinoma and two with cutaneous melanoma. The monotherapy dose-escalation portion (N ≈ 52 patients) of the phase I ivuxolimab trial is reported in the paper. Peripheral TCRbeta sequencing was intended to test whether TCR sequence diversity was altered and clonal T-cell expansion was caused by ivuxolimab. Patients were allowed to have had prior anti-PD-1, anti-PD-L1 or anti-CTLA-4 therapy, and around 41% of the dose-escalation patients had previously received checkpoint inhibitors. In the dose-escalation cohort, 70% to 85% of patients were male, and the mean age was roughly 60 years with a range of roughly 20 to 85. Intravenous ivuxolimab was administered to patients every 2 weeks at six dose levels: 0.01, 0.1, 0.3, 1.5, 3 and 10 mg/kg. Broader findings and caveats from the paper: Low levels of normalized T-cell clonal expansion were also seen in some patients who did not respond. At doses of 0.1 to 3.0 mg/kg, clonal expansion of both CD4+ and CD8+ blood T cells was observed from baseline to week 6. On average, CD8+ T cells showed more expanded clones than CD4+ T cells after ivuxolimab. The antigen specificity of the clonally expanded peripheral T cells was not determined. Partial responders in the 0.1-3.0 mg/kg groups had among the lowest normalized peripheral clonal expansion, especially among CD8+ T cells.

Genomic DNA was extracted from sorted cells for sequencing of the TCRbeta CDR3 region. TCRbeta CDR3 regions were sequenced using the immunoSEQ Assay. Not all clones reach the TCRdb copy of this immuneACCESS table, which keeps in-frame sequences only. Checked studies attribute under half of the gap to unresolved V genes and leave the rest unexplained. For this sample there are about 79,000 clones; 84% appear just once. 0.5% to 0.65% of the sample is in the top ten clones. The germline V gene encodes CDR1 MNHNY and CDR2 SVGAGI (reference sequence). The CDR3 goes from the cysteine to the phenylalanine over 14 residues. Of the read, only the CDR3 DNA is kept; its 42 bases are in frame from base 1. V and J are truncated by 6 bases and 4 bases respectively, leaving an intervening sequence of 12 bases. Patients with a history of autoimmune disease or receiving systemic immunosuppression were excluded from the trial. Peripheral blood for TCR sequencing was drawn from every dose cohort at baseline, at cycle 4 day 1 and at cycle 7 day 1. Samples were obtained from an open-label, multicenter, first-in-human phase I dose-escalation trial of ivuxolimab. Adults with locally advanced or metastatic melanoma, renal cell, hepatocellular, or head and neck squamous cell carcinoma were enrolled in the trial. Before TCR sequencing, CD4+ T cells and CD8+ T cells were sorted from peripheral blood as separate populations.

Points on this clone: Its antigen is still unknown. Nothing much larger sits one base from this clone, and base qualities are not available.

Recombination joined TRBV6-6 with TRBJ2-2, with no reliable assignment of the D segment. Sequenced here: CD4+ or CD8+ T cells sorted from blood, sampled in a trial of the OX40 agonist ivuxolimab. The TCR comes from an adult with an advanced solid tumor such as melanoma, head and neck, liver or kidney cancer. The nucleotide sequence reads TGTGCCAGCAGATACGACGGGCCCACCGGGGAGCTGTTTTTT. Its translation reads: CASRYDGPTGELFF.